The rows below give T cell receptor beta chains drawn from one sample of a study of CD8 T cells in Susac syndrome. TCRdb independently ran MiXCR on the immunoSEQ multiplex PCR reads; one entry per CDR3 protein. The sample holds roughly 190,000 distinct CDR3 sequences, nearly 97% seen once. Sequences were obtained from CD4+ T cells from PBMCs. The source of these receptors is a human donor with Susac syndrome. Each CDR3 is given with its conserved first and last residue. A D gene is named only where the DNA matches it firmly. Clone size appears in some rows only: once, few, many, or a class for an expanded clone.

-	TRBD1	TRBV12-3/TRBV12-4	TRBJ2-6	TGTGCCAGCAGTTTGGGACAGGGTGGAGCCTCTGGGGCCAACGTCCTGACTTTC	CASSLGQGGASGANVLTF
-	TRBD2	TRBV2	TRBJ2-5	TGTGCCAGCAGTGTGGTGCGGGGGCAAGAGACCCAGTACTTC	CASSVVRGQETQYF
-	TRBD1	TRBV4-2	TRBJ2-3	TGTGCCAGCAGCCGATTCCTTGGGACAGTCTCCGATACGCAGTATTTT	CASSRFLGTVSDTQYF
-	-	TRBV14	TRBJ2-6	TGTGCCAGCAGGTTGACTGGGGCCAACGTCCTGACTTTC	CASRLTGANVLTF
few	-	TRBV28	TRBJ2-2	TGTGCCAGCAGTGTGAACACCGGGGAGCTGTTTTTT	CASSVNTGELFF
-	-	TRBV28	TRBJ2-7	TGTGCCAGCAGCCGGTCCGGGACACCCTACGAGCAGTACTTC	CASSRSGTPYEQYF
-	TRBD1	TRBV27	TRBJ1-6	TGTGCCAGCAGTTTCACAGGGGTTTCACCCCTCCACTTT	CASSFTGVSPLHF
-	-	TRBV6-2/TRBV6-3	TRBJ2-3	TGTGCCAGCAGTCACGGGACGGCCACAGATACGCAGTATTTT	CASSHGTATDTQYF
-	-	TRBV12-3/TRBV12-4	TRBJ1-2	TGTGCCAGCAGTTTACTGCGAAACTATGGCTACACCTTC	CASSLLRNYGYTF
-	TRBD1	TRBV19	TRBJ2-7	TGTGCCAGTAGTAACGGACGGACAGGGAGACAGTACTTC	CASSNGRTGRQYF
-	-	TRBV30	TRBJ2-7	TGTGCCTGGAGTGTGGGACTGCCTCCCTACGAGCAGTACTTC	CAWSVGLPPYEQYF
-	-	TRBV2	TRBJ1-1	TGTGCCAGCAGGATTTTCATGAACACTGAAGCTTTCTTT	CASRIFMNTEAFF
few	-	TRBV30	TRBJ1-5	TGTGCCTGGAGTCATAGTGGGCAGCCCCAGCATTTT	CAWSHSGQPQHF
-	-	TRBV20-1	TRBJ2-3	TGCAGTGCTAGACGCGTGGGAGCGGATACGCAGTATTTT	CSARRVGADTQYF
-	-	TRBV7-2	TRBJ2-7	TGTGCCAGCAGCTCGGCTCCGGGGGTCGGCGAGCAGTACTTC	CASSSAPGVGEQYF
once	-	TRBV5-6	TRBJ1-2	TGTGCCAGCAGCTTCGTGGGATCTAACTATGGCTACACCTTC	CASSFVGSNYGYTF
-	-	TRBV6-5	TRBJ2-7	TGTGCCAGCAGTTATTCAGGGGGTAGCGGGTACGAGCAGTACTTC	CASSYSGGSGYEQYF
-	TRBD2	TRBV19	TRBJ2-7	TGTGCCAGTAGTATAGAGGGGACTAGCAATACCTACGAGCAGTACTTC	CASSIEGTSNTYEQYF
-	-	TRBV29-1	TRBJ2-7	TGCAGCGTTGAGGGGCCTAAGGGTACCTACGAGCAGTACTTC	CSVEGPKGTYEQYF
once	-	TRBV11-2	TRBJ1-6	TGTGCCAGCAGCCAGGAGGTGGACTATAATTCACCCCTCCACTTT	CASSQEVDYNSPLHF